The clone carrying this T cell receptor beta chain was detected ten times or more. Its antigen is unidentified. In the same sample, other DNA sequences code for this CDR3. This entry is derived from a study of Ad26.COV2.S vaccination and SARS-CoV-2 variants. Overall study results and limits: Participants given vaccine showed non-spike TCR breadth similar to that of placebo recipients. From the TCR breadth and depth analyses, total T cell responses may have been underestimated.

Measured with immunoSEQ multiplex PCR; TCRdb has only the in-frame clones, and not every one. The data show more than 250,000 clones, around 87% seen once. Looked up from germline, CDR1 is LGHNA and CDR2 is YSLEER. V lost 0 bases and J 4 bases, leaving 10 bases between the germline ends. CDR3 size: 15 residues. Treatment given: approximately 18 received Ad26.COV2.S at low or high dose, single or two shots; about 5 received placebo; per-sample allocation not given. Collection of samples fell on day 63 after the first vaccine or placebo injection. The TCR comes from a person between 18 and 65 years old who received the Ad26.COV2.S COVID-19 vaccine or a placebo. This material consisted of peripheral blood, taken in a trial of Ad26.COV2.S vaccine versus placebo. The V and J genes are TRBV4-3 and TRBJ2-1; a weak D match, TRBD1 (5 bases). CDR3 bases: TGCGCCAGCAGCCAAGATGGGAACAGGTACAATGAGCAGTTCTTC. This codes for CASSQDGNRYNEQFF.